The 10 T cell receptor beta chains presented below share a single source sample, sequenced in a study of blood T cell repertoires in COVID-19. The table came from immunoSEQ multiplex PCR; TCRdb's copy has only in-frame clones and leaves some out. The table has roughly 260,000 clones, over 80% seen once. Material: PBMCs or T cells enriched from blood (not recorded which). These receptors came from a human donor in a cohort exposed to, infected with or recovered from COVID-19 (not recorded which). The donor label of this sample is uncertain.

This rearrangement joins TRBV6-5 to TRBJ2-7; D is ambiguous. This CDR3 is built from 11 residues. The V end lost 7 bases, the J end lost 7 bases, and 11 bases lay between the germline ends. CDR1 MNHEY and CDR2 SVGAGI come from the germline V gene. DNA for the CDR3: TGTGCCAGCAAAAGCTACGGGGAGCAGTACTTC. It specifies CASKSYGEQYF.

This chain connects TRBV2 to TRBJ1-3; 9 positions match TRBD1. The trim removed 5 bases at V and 0 bases at J, leaving 11 bases unmatched. Germline CDR1 and CDR2: SNHLY and FYNNEI. The CDR3 length is 18 residues. CDR3 nucleotide sequence: TGTGCCAGCAGTCCCGGGACAGGGAAGCGGGACTCTGGAAACACCATATATTTT. This codes for CASSPGTGKRDSGNTIYF.

J is TRBJ1-2 and V is TRBV19; possible D gene TRBD1, 5 bases. CDR3 length: 17 residues. V gave up 0 bases and J gave up 0 bases, with 14 bases separating them. Germline-derived CDR1 and CDR2 are LNHDA and SQIVND (reference sequence). For the CDR3, the DNA is TGTGCCAGTAGTATAGATCGGGCGTCAGGGTCTAACTATGGCTACACCTTC. It yields the protein CASSIDRASGSNYGYTF.

Notes on this clone: Other nucleotide sequences from this sample produce the same CDR3. The V and J genes are TRBV15 and TRBJ1-4; no clear D. The CDR3 totals 13 residues. Trimming left V 0 bases short and J 8 bases short, with 7 bases between. Germline CDR1 reads LNHNV; CDR2 reads YYDKDF (reference sequence). CDR3 sequence: CATSRDPGEKLFF. The CDR3 DNA sequence: TGTGCCACCAGCAGAGATCCCGGGGAAAAACTGTTTTTT. The entire variable domain, with the rest obtained from reference TRBV15 and TRBJ1-4, is as follows: DAMVIQNPRYQVTQFGKPVTLSCSQTLNHNVMYWYQQKSSQAPKLLFHYYDKDFNNEADTPDNFQSRRPNTSFCFLDIRSPGLGDTAMYLCATSRDPGEKLFFGSGTQLSVL.

The rearrangement uses TRBV5-8 and TRBJ2-3; 8 bases map to TRBD1. The CDR3 loop spans 15 amino acids. V trimming: 4 bases; J trimming: 2 bases; junction bases outside the gene matches: 6. Germline assignment: CDR1 SGHTS and CDR2 YDEGEE. The CDR3 spells CASSLRQGYTDTQYF. The CDR3 region has the DNA TGTGCCAGCAGCCTACGACAGGGGTACACAGATACGCAGTATTTT.

V gene TRBV29-1 combines with J gene TRBJ1-1; possible D gene TRBD1, 5 bases. Germline loops: CDR1 SQVTM, CDR2 ANQGSEA. Trimming removed 6 bases from V and 5 bases from J, with 19 bases in between. This CDR3 is built from 14 residues. The DNA for the CDR3 is TGCAGCGTAGGTAGGGGCCTGAGAAATACTGAAGCTTTCTTT. Translation: CSVGRGLRNTEAFF.

The J gene is TRBJ2-1, the V gene TRBV6-5, with unresolved D. This CDR3 has 15 amino acids. V was clipped by 6 bases and J by 0 bases, with 12 bases between them. Germline lookup yields CDR1 MNHEY and CDR2 SVGAGI. The CDR3 is CASSLVSSSYNEQFF. The CDR3 bases are TGTGCCAGCAGCCTCGTCTCCTCCTCCTACAATGAGCAGTTCTTC.

The chain has TRBV19 and TRBJ1-2; tentatively, D is TRBD1 (5 bases). Trimming removed 5 bases at V and 4 bases at J, with 11 bases between. Germline V gene sequence: CDR1 LNHDA, CDR2 SQIVND (reference sequence). The CDR3 sequence is 13 residues long. CDR3 sequence: CASSPGPGYGYTF. The CDR3 DNA reads TGTGCCAGTAGTCCAGGGCCAGGCTATGGCTACACCTTC.

J is TRBJ2-2 and V is TRBV5-6; 8 positions agree with TRBD1. Germline lookup yields CDR1 SGHDT and CDR2 YYEEEE. Unmatched junction bases numbered 7, after V lost 5 bases and J lost 7 bases. The length of the CDR3 is 14 residues. The chain's CDR3 is CASSVRGLVGELFF. DNA of the CDR3: TGTGCCAGCAGTGTCAGGGGGCTGGTCGGGGAGCTGTTTTTT. The entire variable domain, with the rest obtained from reference TRBV5-6 and TRBJ2-2, is as follows: DAGVTQSPTHLIKTRGQQVTLRCSPKSGHDTVSWYQQALGQGPQFIFQYYEEEERQRGNFPDRFSGHQFPNYSSELNVNALLLGDSALYLCASSVRGLVGELFFGEGSRLTVL.

CDR3 sequence: CASSFPTVGETQYF. CDR3 sequence (DNA): TGTGCCAGCAGCTTCCCGACGGTCGGGGAGACCCAGTACTTC. The chain has TRBV7-2 and TRBJ2-5; D is unclear. The germline CDR1 and CDR2 sequences are SGHTA and FQGNSA. The CDR3 totals 14 residues. V lost 3 bases and J lost 5, with 13 bases in between. The complete variable domain, with remaining parts taken from reference TRBV7-2 and TRBJ2-5, reads GAGVSQSPSNKVTEKGKDVELRCDPISGHTALYWYRQSLGQGLEFLIYFQGNSAPDKSGLPSDRFSAERTGGSVSTLTIQRTQQEDSAVYLCASSFPTVGETQYFGPGTRLLVL.